Here is one TCR beta chain with its context. Its target is not known. The sample originates from a study of CXCR3-negative and CXCR3-positive naive CD8 T cells. Notes on the study in general: Both naive subsets had comparably high diversity; memory CD8+ cells much lower.

Among CD8+ T cells, naive ones were CD45RO-CCR7+CD27+CD95-. Libraries of TRB cDNA were made by 5' RACE and carried UMIs. Following a re-call of the 5' RACE reads, TCRdb has one entry per CDR3 protein and lacks DNA. The record lists about 62,000 distinct CDR3 sequences, of which the ten most abundant hold 4.3%. CDR3 length: 13 amino acids. Germline CDR1 and CDR2: LGHNA and YNFKEQ. This TCR was sampled from a human donor in good health. Some clones in this sample may be carry-over from other donors' samples. The sequencing sample was made of naive CXCR3- CD8+ T cells from blood. The subset denotes: CD45RO-CCR7+CD27+CD95- naive CD8+ T cells lacking CXCR3 (TNR3-). This chain links TRBV4-2 with TRBJ2-7. The CDR3 region is CASSQARDYEQYF.